What follows are 32 T cell receptor beta chains derived from one specimen sequenced in a study of blood T cell repertoires in COVID-19. TCRdb keeps only in-frame clones here, not all; method: immunoSEQ multiplex PCR. The sample lists over 80,000 clones; about 80% were seen once. Sample: peripheral blood. These receptors all stem from a woman in her 70s with acute or convalescent COVID-19.

The V call is TRBV7-9, the J call TRBJ2-7, with 7 nucleotides matching TRBD2. The CDR3 extends over 15 amino acids. The germline CDR1 and CDR2 sequences are SEHNR and FQNEAQ (reference sequence). The J segment lost 3 bases and the V segment lost 1 base, leaving 6 bases of the junction unmatched. CDR3 loop: CASSLVLAGRYEQYF. The CDR3 DNA reads as TGTGCCAGCAGCTTAGTCTTAGCGGGCCGCTACGAGCAGTACTTC.

The V gene is TRBV18, the J gene TRBJ2-7, with a weak D call TRBD1 (6 bases). Germline values: CDR1 KGHSH, CDR2 LQKENI. Trimming pared 6 bases from V and 3 bases from J, leaving 12 bases between. The CDR3 has 13 amino acids. The CDR3 region has the DNA TGTGCCAGCTCCCACTCGACAGGCTACGAGCAGTACTTC. As protein: CASSHSTGYEQYF.

The V and J genes are TRBV15 and TRBJ1-5, with 7 bases aligning to TRBD1. The V gene end was trimmed by 1 base and the J gene end by 8 bases; junction bases not matched to a gene: 11. The CDR3 extends over 16 amino acids. CDR1 is LNHNV and CDR2 is YYDKDF in the germline V gene (reference sequence). The CDR3 bases are TGTGCCACCAGCAGAGGGAGGGGGCCTGGACAGGAGCCCCAGCATTTT. Protein product: CATSRGRGPGQEPQHF.

The V gene is TRBV28, the J gene TRBJ2-7, with 7 bases matching TRBD2. This CDR3 comprises 15 residues. Trimming took 7 bases from V and 5 from J; bases not matched to a gene: 14. Germline-derived CDR1 and CDR2 are MDHEN and SYDVKM. CDR3 loop: CASTEFSGGINEQYF. The CDR3 nucleotides are TGTGCCAGCACCGAATTCTCCGGGGGGATCAACGAGCAGTACTTC.

The chain combines TRBV5-4 with TRBJ1-1; tentatively, D is TRBD1 (5 bases). Germline V gives CDR1 SGHNT, CDR2 YYREEE (reference sequence). Trimming left V 4 bases short and J 0 bases short, with 19 bases between. This CDR3 is built from 17 residues. CDR3 nucleotides: TGTGCCAGCAGCCCGCCCGGGACTGCTTTCATGAACACTGAAGCTTTCTTT. This gives the protein CASSPPGTAFMNTEAFF.

The chain links TRBV29-1 to TRBJ1-1; 10 bases line up with TRBD1. The trim removed 6 bases at V and 5 bases at J, leaving 9 bases unmatched. The CDR3 is made up of 14 amino acids. Germline V gene data show CDR1 as SQVTM and CDR2 as ANQGSEA. CDR3 DNA sequence: TGCAGCGTCACGGGACAGGGGTTTGGAACTGAAGCTTTCTTT. Translated: CSVTGQGFGTEAFF.

The V gene is TRBV5-1, the J gene TRBJ1-1; D may be TRBD1 (6 bases). This CDR3 comprises 16 residues. The V end lost 3 bases, the J end lost 5 bases, and 20 bases lay between the germline ends. Germline V gene sequence: CDR1 SGHRS, CDR2 YFSETQ. CDR3 coding DNA: TGCGCCAGCAGCTCACGGATTCCGGGACAAACTACTGAAGCTTTCTTT. Its protein is CASSSRIPGQTTEAFF.

This chain joins TRBV12-3 or TRBV12-4 and TRBJ2-5; 7 nucleotides agree with TRBD1. The CDR3 covers 12 residues. V shed 6 bases and J 5 bases; nucleotides not matched to a gene: 3. The CDR3 protein is CASSRDSETQYF. Written as DNA, the CDR3 is TGTGCCAGCAGCCGGGACAGTGAGACCCAGTACTTC.

V usage is TRBV29-1 and J usage is TRBJ1-4, with 9 bases identical to TRBD1. The CDR3 totals 13 residues. Germline V gene data show CDR1 as SQVTM and CDR2 as ANQGSEA. The junction had 6 bases not matched to a gene; V was cut back by 5 bases and J by 8 bases. The CDR3 spells CSVMGQGGEKLFF. DNA of the CDR3: TGCAGCGTTATGGGACAGGGTGGCGAAAAACTGTTTTTT.

The genes are TRBV29-1 and TRBJ1-1; tentatively, D is TRBD1 (6 bases). CDR1 is SQVTM, CDR2 ANQGSEA, per germline. CDR3 length equals 12 residues. V dropped 4 bases and J dropped 8 bases, with 14 bases sitting between them. The CDR3: CSVVRGTPEAFF. The CDR3 nucleotides are TGCAGCGTTGTCAGGGGCACCCCGGAAGCTTTCTTT.

As DNA, the CDR3 is TGCGCCAGCAGAGAGCGGGGGAGTACCGCCGGGGAGCTGTTTTTT. It specifies CASRERGSTAGELFF. This chain links TRBV10-2 with TRBJ2-2; TRBD2 matches at 8 bases. V gave up 6 bases and J gave up 6 bases; unmatched junction bases: 9. The CDR3 has 15 amino acids. Germline CDR1 and CDR2: WSHSY and SAAADI.

This chain connects TRBV7-9 to TRBJ1-1, with 7 bases identical to TRBD1. Germline V gene sequence: CDR1 SEHNR, CDR2 FQNEAQ (reference sequence). V lost 4 bases and J lost 5; bases outside the gene matches: 4. This CDR3 has 13 amino acids. The CDR3 DNA follows: TGTGCCAGCAGCTCGACAGGGCGGACTGAAGCTTTCTTT. It codes for CASSSTGRTEAFF.

The chain carries TRBV9 and TRBJ1-4; 9 bases match TRBD1. The CDR3 has 15 residues. CDR1 and CDR2 from the germline V gene are SGDLS and YYNGEE. Trimming at V came to 4 bases and at J to 4 bases, leaving 5 bases not matched to a gene. DNA of the CDR3: TGTGCCAGCAGCCTAGGGACAGGGTTTAATGAAAAACTGTTTTTT. Its protein product is CASSLGTGFNEKLFF.

The chain carries TRBV18 and TRBJ2-5; TRBD1 might be the D (6 bases). V was trimmed by 2 bases and J by 4 bases, leaving 20 bases between them. There are 17 residues in the CDR3. From germline, CDR1 is KGHSH and CDR2 LQKENI. The CDR3 protein is CASSPEVGGHRRETQYF. The CDR3 DNA is TGTGCCAGCTCACCAGAGGTTGGGGGCCACCGACGAGAGACCCAGTACTTC.

This clone came up a few times. The genes are TRBV7-8 and TRBJ2-7, with 9 bases fitting TRBD1. J lost 1 base, V lost 4 bases, and 8 bases had no gene match. Per the germline V gene, CDR1 is SGHVS and CDR2 is FQNEAQ. The CDR3 covers 16 residues. The CDR3 spells CASSWGTGRGSYEQYF. In DNA form, the CDR3 reads TGTGCCAGCAGCTGGGGGACAGGGAGGGGTTCCTACGAGCAGTACTTC. Supplemented by reference TRBV7-8 and TRBJ2-7, the full variable domain reads GAGVSQSPRYKVAKRGQDVALRCDPISGHVSLFWYQQALGQGPEFLTYFQNEAQLDKSGLPSDRFFAERPEGSVSTLKIQRTQQEDSAVYLCASSWGTGRGSYEQYFGPGTRLTVT.

V gene TRBV19 combines with J gene TRBJ2-7; 9 nucleotides align to TRBD1. The J segment lost 4 bases and the V segment lost 7 bases, leaving 5 bases of the junction unmatched. Germline V lookup: CDR1 LNHDA, CDR2 SQIVND (reference sequence). This CDR3 has 13 amino acids. The CDR3 DNA reads as TGTGCCAGTAAGCAACAGGGGGCTTACGAGCAGTACTTC. It encodes CASKQQGAYEQYF.

V gene TRBV6-6 combines with J gene TRBJ1-1; D may be TRBD1 (6 bases). With 0 bases removed from V and 1 base from J, the gap between germline ends came to 6 bases. This CDR3 has 14 residues. Germline lookup yields CDR1 MNHNY and CDR2 SVGAGI (reference sequence). CDR3 residues: CASSYSTGNTEAFF. CDR3 sequence (DNA): TGTGCCAGCAGTTACTCGACAGGGAACACTGAAGCTTTCTTT.

This sequence joins TRBV7-9 and TRBJ2-7, with 7 bases aligning to TRBD2. The CDR3 consists of 13 residues. The germline CDR1 and CDR2 sequences are SEHNR and FQNEAQ (reference sequence). V lost 9 bases and J lost 0; bases outside the gene matches: 5. The CDR3 DNA sequence: TGTGCCAGTCACAGCGGGACCTCCTACGAGCAGTACTTC. Translating gives CASHSGTSYEQYF.

This sequence joins TRBV11-1 and TRBJ2-1; 8 bases match TRBD2. Per germline, CDR1 SGHAT and CDR2 FQDESV (reference sequence). The CDR3 is 15 amino acids. Unmatched junction bases numbered 3, after V lost 3 bases and J lost 2 bases. CDR3 sequence: CASSFPGGTYNEQFF. For the CDR3, the DNA is TGTGCCAGCAGCTTCCCGGGAGGGACCTACAATGAGCAGTTCTTC.

This rearrangement joins TRBV30 to TRBJ2-1, with TRBD2 matching 10 bases. Germline-derived CDR1 and CDR2 are GTSNPN and SVGIG (reference sequence). The CDR3 spans 18 residues. Trimming cost V 1 base and J 2 bases; bases outside gene matches: 11. The CDR3 is CAWSDTKGLAGAYNEQFF. CDR3 DNA sequence: TGTGCCTGGAGTGATACCAAGGGCCTAGCGGGGGCCTACAATGAGCAGTTCTTC.

This rearrangement joins TRBV6-7 to TRBJ2-7; 7 bases fit TRBD1. TRBV6-7 is annotated as an ORF whose role is uncertain. Trimming removed 1 base from V and 1 base from J; junction bases left unmatched: 7. This CDR3 is 16 amino acids long. The CDR3 spells CASSYLDRPQSYEQYF. As DNA, the CDR3 is TGTGCCAGCAGTTACTTGGACAGGCCCCAATCCTACGAGCAGTACTTC.

The V gene is TRBV6-5, the J gene TRBJ1-6; the match to TRBD1 covers 7 bases. The germline V gene has CDR1 MNHEY and CDR2 SVGAGI. The V segment lost 6 bases and the J segment 6 bases; nucleotides outside the gene matches: 5. This CDR3 has 14 residues. CDR3 in DNA: TGTGCCAGCAGCCCCGGGACAGCTAATTCACCCCTCCACTTT. Its translation is CASSPGTANSPLHF.

Only a few counts were recorded for this clone. The chain has TRBV18 and TRBJ2-5, with D tentatively TRBD1 (5 bases). The length of the CDR3 is 15 residues. The germline V and J ends were trimmed by 0 bases and 2 bases, with 10 bases remaining between them. Germline V gene sequence: CDR1 KGHSH, CDR2 LQKENI. The CDR3 DNA follows: TGTGCCAGCTCACCACCTGTAGGGGTTCAAGAGACCCAGTACTTC. Its translation is CASSPPVGVQETQYF.

The chain uses TRBV5-1 and TRBJ2-7; the D is unclear. Germline V lookup: CDR1 SGHRS, CDR2 YFSETQ. The CDR3 sequence is 12 residues long. V lost 6 bases and J 4 bases, leaving 11 bases between the germline ends. CDR3 DNA sequence: TGCGCCAGCAAGAGGTCAGATTACGAGCAGTACTTC. This codes for CASKRSDYEQYF.

V usage is TRBV7-2 and J usage is TRBJ2-1, with D hard to call. The CDR3 is made up of 13 amino acids. Germline loops: CDR1 SGHTA, CDR2 FQGNSA. Trimming took 10 bases from V and 0 from J, leaving 10 bases between them. CDR3 in amino acids: CATGASSYNEQFF. The CDR3 DNA sequence: TGTGCCACCGGCGCTAGCTCCTACAATGAGCAGTTCTTC.

The V gene is TRBV29-1, the J gene TRBJ2-3; 8 positions agree with TRBD2. The CDR3 spans 13 residues. Germline V lookup: CDR1 SQVTM, CDR2 ANQGSEA. V lost 5 bases, J lost 4 bases, and 5 bases stayed unmatched. The CDR3 region is CSVRAGVSDTQYF. DNA of the CDR3: TGCAGCGTTCGAGCGGGAGTATCAGATACGCAGTATTTT.

The genes are TRBV3-1 (or the pseudogene TRBV3-2) and TRBJ1-3; perhaps TRBD1 as D (6 bases). The germline V gene has CDR1 LGHDT and CDR2 YNNKEL (reference sequence). V was trimmed by 0 bases and J by 2 bases, leaving 8 bases between them. The CDR3 runs to 15 residues. CDR3 sequence (DNA): TGTGCCAGCAGCCAAGAGACAGGCGCTGGAAACACCATATATTTT. Amino acid sequence: CASSQETGAGNTIYF.

V gene TRBV5-4 combines with J gene TRBJ1-2; 7 nucleotides agree with TRBD1. Trimming took 4 bases from V and 4 from J; bases not matched to a gene: 4. Germline V gene lookup returns CDR1 SGHNT and CDR2 YYREEE (reference sequence). The CDR3 runs to 13 residues. CDR3 DNA sequence: TGTGCCAGCAGCCGGTCAGGGGGCTATGGCTACACCTTC. Encoded protein: CASSRSGGYGYTF.

The gene calls are TRBV15 and TRBJ1-4; weak D call: TRBD1 (5 bases). Trimming stripped 0 bases from V and 0 bases from J, with 14 bases between. Germline V gene sequence: CDR1 LNHNV, CDR2 YYDKDF (reference sequence). This CDR3 spans 18 amino acids. In DNA, the CDR3 is TGTGCCACCAGCAGAGATATGGTGACAGCTGCAACTAATGAAAAACTGTTTTTT. Its protein is CATSRDMVTAATNEKLFF.

CDR3 amino acids: CASSEDRGISGNTIYF. Written as DNA, the CDR3 is TGTGCCAGCAGCGAGGACAGGGGAATCTCTGGAAACACCATATATTTT. V is TRBV9 and J is TRBJ1-3; 9 nucleotides match TRBD1. The CDR3 totals 16 residues. The V gene end was trimmed by 3 bases and the J gene end by 0 bases; junction bases not matched to a gene: 4. CDR1 SGDLS and CDR2 YYNGEE come from the germline V gene.

The chain joins TRBV10-1 to TRBJ1-6; 9 bases fit TRBD1. Per germline, CDR1 WNHNN and CDR2 SYGVQD (reference sequence). CDR3 size: 17 residues. J was trimmed by 8 bases and V by 3 bases; bases with no gene match: 11. CDR3 sequence (DNA): TGCGCCAGCAGTGACAGGAGACAGGGGGATGTTGATTCACCCCTCCACTTT. As protein: CASSDRRQGDVDSPLHF.

The chain joins TRBV11-2 to TRBJ1-5, with D hard to call. This CDR3 is 16 amino acids long. With 1 base removed from V and 2 bases from J, the gap between germline ends came to 12 bases. CDR1 and CDR2 from the germline V gene are SGHAT and FQNNGV. Written as DNA, the CDR3 is TGTGCCAGCAGCTTAGCGGGGAACGCGGGCAATCAGCCCCAGCATTTT. Translated, it gives CASSLAGNAGNQPQHF.